This T cell receptor beta chain appears in the sequencing data of a study of cytomegalovirus exposure and HLA in healthy donors. Primers: 60 Vbeta forward and 13 Jbeta reverse. Using immunoSEQ multiplex PCR, the repertoire was profiled, and TCRdb retains in-frame clones only, with some absent. This sample has 90,000 to 120,000 clones, with 75% to 85% found just once. Trimming cost V 4 bases and J 5 bases, with 23 bases left between them. The CDR3 is 17 residues long. Germline CDR1 LNHDA, CDR2 SQIVND (reference sequence). This receptor was identified in a woman between 18 and 30 years old in good health and CMV-seronegative. The gene calls are TRBV19 and TRBJ1-1; D might be TRBD1 (5 bases). Sequenced sample: PBMCs. The CDR3: CASSTVSSGGWGTEAFF. CDR3 DNA: TGTGCCAGTAGTACTGTCAGTAGCGGGGGTTGGGGGACTGAAGCTTTCTTT.